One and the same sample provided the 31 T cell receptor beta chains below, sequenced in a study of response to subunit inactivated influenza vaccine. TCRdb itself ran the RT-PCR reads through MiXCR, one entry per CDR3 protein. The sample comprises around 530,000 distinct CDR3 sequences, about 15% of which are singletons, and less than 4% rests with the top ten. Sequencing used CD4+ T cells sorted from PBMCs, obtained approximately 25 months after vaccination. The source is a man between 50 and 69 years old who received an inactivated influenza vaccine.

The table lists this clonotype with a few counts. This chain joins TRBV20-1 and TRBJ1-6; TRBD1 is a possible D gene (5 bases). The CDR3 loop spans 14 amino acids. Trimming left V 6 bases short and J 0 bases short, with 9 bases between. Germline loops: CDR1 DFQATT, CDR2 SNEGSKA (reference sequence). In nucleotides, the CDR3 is TGCAGTGCCCAGGGTAGCTCCTATAATTCACCCCTCCACTTT. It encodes CSAQGSSYNSPLHF.

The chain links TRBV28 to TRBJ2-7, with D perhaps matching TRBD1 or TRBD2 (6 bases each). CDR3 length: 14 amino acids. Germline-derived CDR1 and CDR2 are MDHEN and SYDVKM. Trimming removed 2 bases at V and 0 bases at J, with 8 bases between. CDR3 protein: CASSLRGPSYEQYF. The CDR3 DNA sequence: TGTGCCAGCAGTTTACGGGGGCCCTCCTACGAGCAGTACTTC.

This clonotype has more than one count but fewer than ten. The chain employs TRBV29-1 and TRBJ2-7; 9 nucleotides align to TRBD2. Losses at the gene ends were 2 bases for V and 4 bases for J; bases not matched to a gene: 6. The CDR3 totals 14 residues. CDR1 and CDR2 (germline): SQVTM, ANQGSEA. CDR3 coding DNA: TGCAGCGTTGAATTTAGCGGGAGAGGTTACGAGCAGTACTTC. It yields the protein CSVEFSGRGYEQYF.

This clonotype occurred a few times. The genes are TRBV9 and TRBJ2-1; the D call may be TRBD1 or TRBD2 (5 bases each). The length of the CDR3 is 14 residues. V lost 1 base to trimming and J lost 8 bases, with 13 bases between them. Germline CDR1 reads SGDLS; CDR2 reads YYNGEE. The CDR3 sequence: CASSVRWMGDEQFF. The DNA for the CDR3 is TGTGCCAGCAGCGTACGTTGGATGGGGGATGAGCAGTTCTTC.

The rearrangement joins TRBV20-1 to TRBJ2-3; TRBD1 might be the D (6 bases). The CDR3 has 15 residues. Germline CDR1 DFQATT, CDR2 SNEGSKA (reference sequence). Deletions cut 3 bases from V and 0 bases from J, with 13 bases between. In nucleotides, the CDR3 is TGCAGTGCTAGTGCTACAGGGTACAGCACAGATACGCAGTATTTT. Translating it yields CSASATGYSTDTQYF.

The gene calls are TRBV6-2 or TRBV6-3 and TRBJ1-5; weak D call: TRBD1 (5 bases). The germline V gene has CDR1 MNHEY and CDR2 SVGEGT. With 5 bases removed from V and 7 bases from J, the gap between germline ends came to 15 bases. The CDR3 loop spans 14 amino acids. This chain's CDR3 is CASSTSTGWQPQHF. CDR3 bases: TGTGCCAGCAGTACATCCACAGGTTGGCAGCCCCAGCATTTT.

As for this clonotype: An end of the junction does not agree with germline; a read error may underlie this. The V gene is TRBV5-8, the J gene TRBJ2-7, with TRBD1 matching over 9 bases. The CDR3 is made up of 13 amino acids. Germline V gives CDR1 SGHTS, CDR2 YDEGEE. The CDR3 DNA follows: TGTGCCGGCAGCGGGTGGACAGGGGACGAGCAGTACTTC. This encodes CAGSGWTGDEQYF.

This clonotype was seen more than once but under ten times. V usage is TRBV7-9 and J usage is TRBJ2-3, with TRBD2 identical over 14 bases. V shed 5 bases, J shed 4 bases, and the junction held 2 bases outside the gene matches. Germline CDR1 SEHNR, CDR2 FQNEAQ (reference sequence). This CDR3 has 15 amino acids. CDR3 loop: CASSRTSGGPDTQYF. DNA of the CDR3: TGTGCCAGCAGCCGGACTAGCGGGGGGCCAGATACGCAGTATTTT. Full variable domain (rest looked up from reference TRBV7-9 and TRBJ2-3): DTGVSQNPRHKITKRGQNVTFRCDPISEHNRLYWYRQTLGQGPEFLTYFQNEAQLEKSRLLSDRFSAERPKGSFSTLEIQRTEQGDSAMYLCASSRTSGGPDTQYFGPGTRLTVL.

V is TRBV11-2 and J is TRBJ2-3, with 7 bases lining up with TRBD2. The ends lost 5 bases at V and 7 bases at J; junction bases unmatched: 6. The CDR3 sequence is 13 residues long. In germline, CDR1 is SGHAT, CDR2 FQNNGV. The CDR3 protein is CASSRGLVNTQYF. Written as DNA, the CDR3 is TGTGCCAGCAGCCGAGGACTAGTAAATACGCAGTATTTT.

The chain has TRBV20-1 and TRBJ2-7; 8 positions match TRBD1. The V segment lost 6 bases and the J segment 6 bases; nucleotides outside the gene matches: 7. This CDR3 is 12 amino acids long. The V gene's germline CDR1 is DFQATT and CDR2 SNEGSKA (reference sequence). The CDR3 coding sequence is TGCAGTGCCCCGGCAGGGGGCTTCGAGCAGTACTTC. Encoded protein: CSAPAGGFEQYF.

CDR3 coding DNA: TGTGCCAGCAGTGCGTCAGGGGGCACAGATACGCAGTATTTT. Amino acid sequence: CASSASGGTDTQYF. V gene TRBV25-1 combines with J gene TRBJ2-3; D perhaps matches TRBD1 (6 bases). V was pared by 4 bases and J by 1 base, with 9 bases between. Germline V CDR1 and CDR2: MGHDK, SYGVNS. This CDR3 is 14 amino acids long.

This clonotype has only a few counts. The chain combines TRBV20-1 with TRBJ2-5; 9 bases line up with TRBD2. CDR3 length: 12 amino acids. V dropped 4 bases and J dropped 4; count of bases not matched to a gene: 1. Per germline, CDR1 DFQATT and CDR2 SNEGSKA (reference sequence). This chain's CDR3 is CSAKAGGETQYF. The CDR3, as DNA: TGCAGTGCTAAAGCGGGAGGAGAGACCCAGTACTTC.

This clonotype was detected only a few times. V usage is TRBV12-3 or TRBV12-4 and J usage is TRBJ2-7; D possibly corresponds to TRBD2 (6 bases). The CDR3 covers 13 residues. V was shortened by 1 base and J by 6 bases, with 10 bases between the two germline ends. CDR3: CASSLGGEAEQYF. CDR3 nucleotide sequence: TGTGCCAGCAGTTTAGGAGGGGAGGCCGAGCAGTACTTC.

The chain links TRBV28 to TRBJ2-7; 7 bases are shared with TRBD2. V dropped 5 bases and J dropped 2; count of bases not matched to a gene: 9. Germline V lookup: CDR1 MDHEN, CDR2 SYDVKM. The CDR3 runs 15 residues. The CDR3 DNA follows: TGTGCCAGCAGTAAACCGGGACTAACTACCTACGAGCAGTACTTC. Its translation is CASSKPGLTTYEQYF.

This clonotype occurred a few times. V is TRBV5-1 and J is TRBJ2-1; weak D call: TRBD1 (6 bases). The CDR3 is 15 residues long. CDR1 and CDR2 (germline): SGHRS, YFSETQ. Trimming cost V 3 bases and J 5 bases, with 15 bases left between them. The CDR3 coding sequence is TGCGCCAGCAGCTCACCGGGACATCAAAACAATGAGCAGTTCTTC. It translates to CASSSPGHQNNEQFF.

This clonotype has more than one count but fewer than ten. The CDR3 is CSARAGQDLPNTQYF. The DNA of the CDR3 is TGCAGTGCTAGAGCAGGCCAGGACCTTCCGAATACGCAGTATTTT. J is TRBJ2-3 and V is TRBV20-1; D is ambiguous. This CDR3 has 15 amino acids. Germline V gene sequence: CDR1 DFQATT, CDR2 SNEGSKA (reference sequence). V lost 1 base and J 7 bases, leaving 18 bases between the germline ends.

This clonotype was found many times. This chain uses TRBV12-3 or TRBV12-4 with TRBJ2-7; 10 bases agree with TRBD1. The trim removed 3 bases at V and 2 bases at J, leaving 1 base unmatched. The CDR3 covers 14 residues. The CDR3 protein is CASSLGTGAYEQYF. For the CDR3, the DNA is TGTGCCAGCAGTTTGGGGACAGGGGCCTACGAGCAGTACTTC.

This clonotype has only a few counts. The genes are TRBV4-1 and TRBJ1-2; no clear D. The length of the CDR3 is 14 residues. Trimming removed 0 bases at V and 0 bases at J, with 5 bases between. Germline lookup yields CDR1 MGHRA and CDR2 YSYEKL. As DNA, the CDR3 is TGCGCCAGCAGCCAAGACACAGCTAACTATGGCTACACCTTC. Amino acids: CASSQDTANYGYTF.

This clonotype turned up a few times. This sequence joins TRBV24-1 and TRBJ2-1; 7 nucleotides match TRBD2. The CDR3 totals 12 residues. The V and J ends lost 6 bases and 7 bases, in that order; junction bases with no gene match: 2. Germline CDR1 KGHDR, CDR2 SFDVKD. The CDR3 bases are TGTGCCACCAGTAGACTAGCAAATGAGCAGTTCTTC. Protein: CATSRLANEQFF.

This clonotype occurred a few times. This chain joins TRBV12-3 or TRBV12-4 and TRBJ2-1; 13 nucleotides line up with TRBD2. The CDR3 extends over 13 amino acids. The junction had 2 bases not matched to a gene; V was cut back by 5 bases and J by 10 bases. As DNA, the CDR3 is TGTGCCAGCAGTATGGGACTAGCGGGGGAGCAGTTCTTC. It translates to CASSMGLAGEQFF.

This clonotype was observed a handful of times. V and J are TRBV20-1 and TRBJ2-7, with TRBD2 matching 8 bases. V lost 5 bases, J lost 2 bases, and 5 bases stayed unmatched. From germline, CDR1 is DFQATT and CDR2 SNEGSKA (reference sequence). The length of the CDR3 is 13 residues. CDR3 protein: CSAVLAVTYEQYF. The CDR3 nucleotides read TGCAGTGCTGTACTAGCGGTAACCTACGAGCAGTACTTC.

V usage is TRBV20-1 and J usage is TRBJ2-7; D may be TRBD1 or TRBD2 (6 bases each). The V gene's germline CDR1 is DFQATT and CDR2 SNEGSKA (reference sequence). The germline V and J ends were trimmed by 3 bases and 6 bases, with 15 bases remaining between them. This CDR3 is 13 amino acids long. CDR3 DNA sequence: TGCAGTGCTAGCTTCGGGGGCGGAGTCGAGCAGTACTTC. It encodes CSASFGGGVEQYF.

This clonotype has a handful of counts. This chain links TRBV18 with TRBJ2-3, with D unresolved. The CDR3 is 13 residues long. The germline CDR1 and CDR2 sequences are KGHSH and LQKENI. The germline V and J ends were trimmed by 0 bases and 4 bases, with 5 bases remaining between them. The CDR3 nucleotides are TGTGCCAGCTCACCACCGTCCGCAGATACGCAGTATTTT. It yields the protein CASSPPSADTQYF.

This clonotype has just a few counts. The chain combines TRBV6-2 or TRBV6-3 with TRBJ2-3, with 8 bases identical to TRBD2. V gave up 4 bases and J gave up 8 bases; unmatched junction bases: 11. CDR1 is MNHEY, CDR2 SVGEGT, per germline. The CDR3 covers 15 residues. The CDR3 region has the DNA TGTGCCAGCAGTTCCTCCGGGACTAGGATGGGTACGCAGTATTTT. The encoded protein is CASSSSGTRMGTQYF.

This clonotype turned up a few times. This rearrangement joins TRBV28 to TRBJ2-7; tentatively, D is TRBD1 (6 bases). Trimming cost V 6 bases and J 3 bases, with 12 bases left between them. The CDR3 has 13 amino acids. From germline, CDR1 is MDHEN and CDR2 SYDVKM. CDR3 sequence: CASSKGHVYEQYF. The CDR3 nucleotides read TGTGCCAGCAGCAAGGGACACGTCTACGAGCAGTACTTC.

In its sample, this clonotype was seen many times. The CDR3 region is CASSEYGKRAGTQYF. CDR3 sequence (DNA): TGTGCCAGCAGTGAATATGGCAAGCGGGCAGGGACCCAGTACTTC. The V and J genes are TRBV25-1 and TRBJ2-5; D possibly corresponds to TRBD2 (6 bases). The V and J ends lost 0 bases and 7 bases respectively, with 15 bases between them. The CDR3 consists of 15 residues. Germline V CDR1 and CDR2: MGHDK, SYGVNS.

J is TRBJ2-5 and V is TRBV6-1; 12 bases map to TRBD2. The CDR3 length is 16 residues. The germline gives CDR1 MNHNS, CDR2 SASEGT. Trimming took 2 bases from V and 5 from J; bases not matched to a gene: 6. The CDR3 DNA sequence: TGTGCCAGCAGTGAAATACTAGCGGGGGGCCGGGAGACCCAGTACTTC. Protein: CASSEILAGGRETQYF.

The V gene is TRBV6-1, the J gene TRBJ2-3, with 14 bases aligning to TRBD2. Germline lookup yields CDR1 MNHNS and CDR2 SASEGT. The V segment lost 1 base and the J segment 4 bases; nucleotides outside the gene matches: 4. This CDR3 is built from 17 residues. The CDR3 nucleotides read TGTGCCAGCAGTGAAGGGGGGACTAGCGGGAGTGCAGATACGCAGTATTTT. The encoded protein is CASSEGGTSGSADTQYF.

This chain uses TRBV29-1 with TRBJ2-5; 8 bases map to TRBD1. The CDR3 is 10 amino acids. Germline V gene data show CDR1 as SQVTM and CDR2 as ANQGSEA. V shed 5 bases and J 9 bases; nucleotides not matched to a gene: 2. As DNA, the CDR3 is TGCAGCGTTATGGACAGGGCCCAGTACTTC. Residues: CSVMDRAQYF.

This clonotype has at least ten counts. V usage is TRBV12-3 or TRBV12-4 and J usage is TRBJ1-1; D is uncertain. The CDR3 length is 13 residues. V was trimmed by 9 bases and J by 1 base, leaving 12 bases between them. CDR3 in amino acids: CASSTGGNTEAFF. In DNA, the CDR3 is TGTGCCAGTAGTACGGGCGGGAACACTGAAGCTTTCTTT.

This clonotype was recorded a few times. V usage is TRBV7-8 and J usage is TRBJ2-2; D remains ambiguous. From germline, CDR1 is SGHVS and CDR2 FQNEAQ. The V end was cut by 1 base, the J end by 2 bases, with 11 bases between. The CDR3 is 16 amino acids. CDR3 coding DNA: TGTGCCAGCAGCTTAGGTGGCGCCTTTAACACCGGGGAGCTGTTTTTT. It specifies CASSLGGAFNTGELFF. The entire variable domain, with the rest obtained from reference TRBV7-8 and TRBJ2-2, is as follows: GAGVSQSPRYKVAKRGQDVALRCDPISGHVSLFWYQQALGQGPEFLTYFQNEAQLDKSGLPSDRFFAERPEGSVSTLKIQRTQQEDSAVYLCASSLGGAFNTGELFFGEGSRLTVL.